These 28 T cell receptor beta chains were sequenced from one sample in a study of T cells in Graves' hyperthyroidism and ophthalmopathy. Using RNA transcripts as the source, TCR beta CDR3 regions were amplified. When the TCR CDR3 underwent first-round RT-PCR, the HTBI primer set was used. Each CDR3 protein is one row after TCRdb ran MiXCR on the multiplex PCR reads. This sample has 350,000 to 450,000 distinct CDR3 sequences, with around 14% found just once. Sequenced input: blood. The receptors were gathered from an older woman with Graves' hyperthyroidism.

J is TRBJ2-6 and V is TRBV11-3; maybe TRBD1 (6 bases). The CDR3 spans 18 residues. Germline V gives CDR1 SGHNT, CDR2 YENEEA. Trimming left V 0 bases short and J 2 bases short, with 14 bases between. Written as DNA, the CDR3 is TGTGCCAGCAGCTTAGAGGGTTGGGGGCAGGCTGGGGCCAACGTCCTGACTTTC. It encodes CASSLEGWGQAGANVLTF.

This clonotype was detected many times. V usage is TRBV18 and J usage is TRBJ2-3; D unclear. The germline gives CDR1 KGHSH, CDR2 LQKENI. The CDR3 spans 14 residues. V was trimmed by 1 base and J by 2 bases, leaving 7 bases between them. Here the CDR3 DNA reads TGTGCCAGCTCACCACTCGAGACCACAGATACGCAGTATTTT. Translation gives CASSPLETTDTQYF.

Ten or more counts support this clonotype. This sequence joins TRBV20-1 and TRBJ2-7, with 10 bases matching TRBD2. J gave up 4 bases and V 0 bases, and 6 bases lay outside the gene matches. In germline, CDR1 is DFQATT, CDR2 SNEGSKA (reference sequence). CDR3 length: 15 residues. The CDR3 loop is CSARDPSGGPYEQYF. DNA for the CDR3: TGCAGTGCTAGAGATCCTAGCGGGGGACCTTACGAGCAGTACTTC.

In its sample, this clonotype was seen many times. This CDR3 is CASSEWGPMGGPIQPQHF. CDR3 DNA: TGTGCCAGCAGTGAATGGGGACCAATGGGGGGCCCCATTCAGCCCCAGCATTTT. This chain joins TRBV6-1 and TRBJ1-5, with D tentatively TRBD1 (6 bases). The CDR3 is 18 residues long. From germline, CDR1 is MNHNS and CDR2 SASEGT. V was cut by 2 bases and J by 6 bases, with 23 bases left in between.

A single count supports this clonotype. It may be a read error: a sequence one base away is much more abundant. CDR3 DNA: TGTGCCAGCAGCGCACCTCCCCACCGGGACCATACCTACGAGCAGTTCTTC. This gives the protein CASSAPPHRDHTYEQFF. V is TRBV7-9 and J is TRBJ2-7; D may match TRBD1 or TRBD2 (5 bases each). The J call is in doubt because the DNA end fits TRBJ2-1 better. In germline, CDR1 is SEHNR, CDR2 FQNEAQ (reference sequence). The CDR3 covers 17 residues.

This clonotype was seen ten or more times. V and J are TRBV12-3 or TRBV12-4 and TRBJ2-5; 9 nucleotides agree with TRBD1. The CDR3 length is 14 residues. Unmatched junction bases numbered 6, after V lost 5 bases and J lost 5 bases. CDR3 coding DNA: TGTGCCAGCAGTCCAACAGGGGGCAGGGAGACCCAGTACTTC. Translation gives CASSPTGGRETQYF.

This clonotype was recorded at least ten times. The chain links TRBV20-1 to TRBJ1-1; TRBD1 agrees at 9 bases. Germline V gene sequence: CDR1 DFQATT, CDR2 SNEGSKA (reference sequence). Germline trimming cut 6 bases from V and 0 bases from J; bases unmatched to any gene: 20. The length of the CDR3 is 19 residues. The CDR3 is CSAPLAPGQGRGLNTEAFF. CDR3 coding DNA: TGCAGTGCGCCTCTGGCCCCGGGACAGGGAAGGGGTCTGAACACTGAAGCTTTCTTT.

This clonotype was counted many times. The CDR3 sequence: CASSYDSSGSTDTQYF. CDR3 bases: TGTGCCAGCAGTTATGATTCTAGCGGTAGCACAGATACGCAGTATTTT. The chain couples TRBV12-3 or TRBV12-4 to TRBJ2-3; 7 nucleotides match TRBD2. CDR3 size: 16 residues. The J segment lost 0 bases and the V segment lost 4 bases, leaving 7 bases of the junction unmatched.

This clonotype was detected only once. The V call is TRBV4-1, the J call TRBJ2-3; 16 bases fit TRBD2. The CDR3 is 16 residues long. V shed 8 bases and J 4 bases; nucleotides not matched to a gene: 6. Germline lookup yields CDR1 MGHRA and CDR2 YSYEKL. The DNA of the CDR3 is TGCGCCAGCGGGACTAGCGGGAGGGCCGTCGCAGATACGCAGTATTTT. It encodes CASGTSGRAVADTQYF.

This clonotype was seen more than once but under ten times. V and J are TRBV5-4 and TRBJ2-7; perhaps TRBD2 as D (6 bases). Deletions cut 4 bases from V and 3 bases from J, with 11 bases between. The CDR3 has 13 residues. Germline CDR1 is SGHNT and CDR2 is YYREEE (reference sequence). The CDR3 nucleotides read TGTGCCAGCAGCGCCGGGACTTACTACGAGCAGTACTTC. It specifies CASSAGTYYEQYF.

This clonotype has a handful of counts. The chain employs TRBV29-1 and TRBJ2-3; 7 bases align to TRBD1. V gave up 4 bases and J gave up 6 bases; unmatched junction bases: 13. Germline lookup yields CDR1 SQVTM and CDR2 ANQGSEA. This CDR3 has 15 amino acids. The CDR3 bases are TGCAGCGTTGGTGTTGCTGGGCAGGGGGTGGATACGCAGTATTTT. Translation: CSVGVAGQGVDTQYF.

The table lists this clonotype with a few counts. The CDR3 protein is CASSPAGQKYGYTF. The CDR3 DNA sequence: TGTGCCAGCAGTCCCGCGGGGCAAAAGTATGGCTACACCTTC. The genes are TRBV28 and TRBJ1-2, with a weak D call TRBD1 (5 bases). Per the germline V gene, CDR1 is MDHEN and CDR2 is SYDVKM. This CDR3 has 14 amino acids. V was clipped by 5 bases and J by 5 bases, with 15 bases between them.

This clonotype was observed at least ten times. CDR3 nucleotides: TGTGCCAGCTCACCGAAGACAGAGACCTACACAGATACGCAGTATTTT. It yields the protein CASSPKTETYTDTQYF. The gene calls are TRBV18 and TRBJ2-3, with D tentatively TRBD1 (5 bases). Germline loops: CDR1 KGHSH, CDR2 LQKENI. The CDR3 has 16 amino acids. Between the trimmed V and J ends, which lost 3 bases and 2 bases, there was a span of 15 bases.

The V gene is TRBV5-1, the J gene TRBJ2-3; weak D call: TRBD2 (6 bases). CDR1 and CDR2 from the germline V gene are SGHRS and YFSETQ. V was clipped by 7 bases and J by 5 bases, with 20 bases between them. CDR3 size: 15 residues. The CDR3 reads CASEYRGGRGDTQYF. CDR3 bases: TGCGCCAGCGAATACCGGGGAGGCCGGGGAGATACGCAGTATTTT.

Points on this clonotype: A much larger clone lies one base from this, so it may be a read error. The V and J genes are TRBV2 and TRBJ1-4; D call uncertain. CDR1 is SNHLY, CDR2 FYNNEI, per germline. The CDR3 loop spans 12 amino acids. CDR3 coding DNA: TGTGCCGGCAGAGTAGACGGGGAAAAACTGTTTTTT. As protein: CAGRVDGEKLFF.

This clonotype was seen at least ten times. The rearrangement uses TRBV6-1 and TRBJ2-1, with 11 bases aligning to TRBD2. CDR3 length: 15 amino acids. From germline, CDR1 is MNHNS and CDR2 SASEGT. The V gene end was trimmed by 7 bases and the J gene end by 6 bases; junction bases not matched to a gene: 8. CDR3 loop: CASTSLAGEGNEQFF. The DNA of the CDR3 is TGTGCCAGCACCTCACTAGCGGGAGAGGGCAATGAGCAGTTCTTC.

Points on this clonotype: The germline gene is not matched at one end of the junction; a read error may be the cause. J is TRBJ1-2 and V is TRBV12-3 or TRBV12-4; no firm D call. This CDR3 comprises 11 residues. As DNA, the CDR3 is TGTGCCATCAGTGCCGGCTATGGCTACACCTTC. It yields the protein CAISAGYGYTF.

In its sample, this clonotype was seen many times. Here the CDR3 reads CASSFEEETQYF. CDR3 sequence (DNA): TGTGCCAGCAGCTTCGAGGAAGAGACCCAGTACTTC. The V gene is TRBV11-2, the J gene TRBJ2-5; D uncertain. Germline V CDR1 and CDR2: SGHAT, FQNNGV. The CDR3 extends over 12 amino acids. Trimming stripped 3 bases from V and 3 bases from J, with 5 bases between.

This clonotype has only a few counts. This chain joins TRBV13 and TRBJ2-1, with no clear D. The V end lost 8 bases, the J end lost 8 bases, and 19 bases lay between the germline ends. This CDR3 spans 14 amino acids. CDR1 is PRHDT, CDR2 FYEKMQ, per germline (reference sequence). CDR3 in DNA: TGTGCCAGCCTTATAAATGGGCGCGTCTATGAGCAGTTCTTC. It yields the protein CASLINGRVYEQFF.

The chain employs TRBV29-1 and TRBJ2-7; no firm D call. Germline CDR1 is SQVTM and CDR2 is ANQGSEA. The CDR3 has 13 amino acids. Between the trimmed V and J ends, which lost 4 bases and 0 bases, there was a span of 10 bases. This chain's CDR3 is CSVVSQSSYEQYF. Written as DNA, the CDR3 is TGCAGCGTTGTGTCACAGAGCTCCTACGAGCAGTACTTC.

This clonotype appeared a few times. The rearrangement joins TRBV20-1 to TRBJ2-1; 7 bases line up with TRBD2. Germline CDR1 and CDR2: DFQATT and SNEGSKA (reference sequence). With V trimmed by 7 bases and J by 6 bases, 6 bases remained unmatched. CDR3 length equals 12 residues. The CDR3 region has the DNA TGCAGTGTGGGCGGGAGTGGCAATGAGCAGTTCTTC. Its protein is CSVGGSGNEQFF.

This clonotype was seen only a few times. This chain connects TRBV27 to TRBJ1-4; D is uncertain. The germline V gene has CDR1 MNHEY and CDR2 SMNVEV (reference sequence). The CDR3 loop spans 15 amino acids. Trimming removed 5 bases at V and 5 bases at J, with 15 bases between. The CDR3 nucleotides are TGTGCCAGCAGTCCCCTTCCGGGCCGGAATGAAAAACTGTTTTTT. Translating it yields CASSPLPGRNEKLFF.

This clonotype has at least ten counts. V and J are TRBV12-5 and TRBJ1-1; tentatively, D is TRBD1 (5 bases). Germline V gene sequence: CDR1 LGHNT, CDR2 FRNRAP. The V end was cut by 3 bases, the J end by 11 bases, with 13 bases between. This CDR3 spans 12 amino acids. The CDR3 sequence is CASGFQGSIAFF. The DNA of the CDR3 is TGTGCTAGTGGTTTCCAGGGCAGTATCGCTTTCTTT.

The chain employs TRBV20-1 and TRBJ2-7; D possibly corresponds to TRBD2 (6 bases). Trimming took off 5 bases at V and 6 bases at J, with 17 bases between the two ends. Germline assignment: CDR1 DFQATT and CDR2 SNEGSKA (reference sequence). This CDR3 comprises 13 residues. The CDR3 DNA follows: TGCAGTGCTCATCCTCGGAGGGCCTCCGAGCAGTACTTC. Protein sequence: CSAHPRRASEQYF.

This clonotype occurred a few times. The rearrangement uses TRBV6-4 and TRBJ1-1; D ambiguous. Trimming stripped 0 bases from V and 7 bases from J, with 3 bases between. The germline CDR1 and CDR2 sequences are MRHNA and SNTAGT. CDR3 size: 11 residues. The CDR3: CASSDSSEAFF. Written as DNA, the CDR3 is TGTGCCAGCAGTGACTCGAGTGAAGCTTTCTTT.

This clonotype appeared a few times. This sequence joins TRBV10-2 and TRBJ2-1; the D call may be TRBD1 or TRBD2 (6 bases each). Germline CDR1 reads WSHSY; CDR2 reads SAAADI. V was pared by 6 bases and J by 4 bases, with 13 bases between. The CDR3 loop spans 14 amino acids. DNA for the CDR3: TGCGCCAGCAGCCCCACGGGGGCGTACAATGAGCAGTTCTTC. Its translation is CASSPTGAYNEQFF.

This clonotype has a handful of counts. This chain uses TRBV12-3 or TRBV12-4 with TRBJ2-2, with D unclear. V lost 2 bases, J lost 3 bases, and 10 bases lay in between. This CDR3 is built from 15 residues. The CDR3 sequence: CASSLLLPDTGELFF. As DNA, the CDR3 is TGTGCCAGCAGTTTACTGTTACCGGACACCGGGGAGCTGTTTTTT.

This clonotype was detected only a few times. This chain connects TRBV12-3 or TRBV12-4 to TRBJ2-1; the match to TRBD1 covers 10 bases. The CDR3 extends over 15 amino acids. Losses at the gene ends were 5 bases for V and 5 bases for J; bases not matched to a gene: 6. The CDR3 here is CASSTGTGVHNEQFF. The CDR3 nucleotides are TGTGCCAGCAGTACCGGGACAGGGGTCCACAATGAGCAGTTCTTC.